These 15 T cell receptor beta chains were all obtained from the same sample, sequenced in a study of cytomegalovirus exposure and HLA in healthy donors. The assay was immunoSEQ multiplex PCR, and TCRdb's table has in-frame clones only and misses some. The sample consists of approximately 120,000 clones, around 94% of them appearing once. The sample taken for sequencing was PBMCs. The source is a woman under 30 in good health and CMV-seronegative.

The chain links TRBV4-1 to TRBJ1-3, with 8 bases identical to TRBD1. The trim removed 0 bases at V and 2 bases at J, leaving 0 bases unmatched. The length of the CDR3 is 15 residues. Germline V CDR1 and CDR2: MGHRA, YSYEKL. Written as DNA, the CDR3 is TGCGCCAGCAGCCAAGAGACAGGGGCTGGAAACACCATATATTTT. Protein product: CASSQETGAGNTIYF.

This CDR3 is CASIRGRSGEKLFF. The CDR3 region has the DNA TGTGCCAGCATTAGAGGGAGATCGGGTGAAAAACTGTTTTTT. The chain links TRBV28 to TRBJ1-4; D gene uncertain. V was pared by 7 bases and J by 7 bases, with 16 bases between. Germline lookup yields CDR1 MDHEN and CDR2 SYDVKM. This CDR3 spans 14 amino acids.

The V and J genes are TRBV5-8 and TRBJ2-7, with 9 bases identical to TRBD1. V lost 0 bases to trimming and J lost 2 bases; unmatched junction nucleotides: 9. Germline V gene lookup returns CDR1 SGHTS and CDR2 YDEGEE. There are 17 residues in the CDR3. CDR3 amino acids: CASSLGLMGQGTYEQYF. The CDR3, as DNA: TGTGCCAGCAGCTTGGGCCTAATGGGACAGGGAACCTACGAGCAGTACTTC.

This rearrangement joins TRBV5-1 to TRBJ2-1; 11 bases are shared with TRBD2. The germline CDR1 and CDR2 sequences are SGHRS and YFSETQ. Losses at the gene ends were 3 bases for V and 5 bases for J; bases not matched to a gene: 4. The CDR3 sequence is 15 residues long. The CDR3 bases are TGCGCCAGCAGCTGGGTAGCGGGAGGGCACAATGAGCAGTTCTTC. Translating it yields CASSWVAGGHNEQFF. Supplemented by reference TRBV5-1 and TRBJ2-1, the full variable domain reads KAGVTQTPRYLIKTRGQQVTLSCSPISGHRSVSWYQQTPGQGLQFLFEYFSETQRNKGNFPGRFSGRQFSNSRSEMNVSTLELGDSALYLCASSWVAGGHNEQFFGPGTRLTVL.

The chain couples TRBV4-1 to TRBJ2-7; possibly TRBD1 for D (6 bases). The germline V gene encodes CDR1 MGHRA and CDR2 YSYEKL. The CDR3 sequence is 16 residues long. Trimming cost V 3 bases and J 0 bases, with 15 bases left between them. CDR3 nucleotides: TGCGCCAGCAGCCAGTCAGGGGAACTAAGCTCCTACGAGCAGTACTTC. This encodes CASSQSGELSSYEQYF.

The genes are TRBV6-1 and TRBJ2-2, with D possibly being TRBD1 (5 bases). CDR1 is MNHNS, CDR2 SASEGT, per germline. Trimming stripped 6 bases from V and 3 bases from J, with 11 bases between. CDR3 length: 14 amino acids. CDR3 region: CASRPDSHTGELFF. CDR3 nucleotides: TGTGCCAGCAGGCCTGACAGTCACACCGGGGAGCTGTTTTTT.

The chain combines TRBV6-6 with TRBJ2-7; 9 bases line up with TRBD2. From germline, CDR1 is MNHNY and CDR2 SVGAGI (reference sequence). After removal of 5 bases from V and 11 bases from J, the junction contained 13 bases not matched to a gene. CDR3 length: 14 amino acids. CDR3 DNA sequence: TGTGCCAGCAGTGGGGCCCTAGCGGGGACTTCGGAGTACTTC. Translated, it gives CASSGALAGTSEYF.

The CDR3, as DNA: TGTGCCAGCAGCTTAGCGCCCAGCGGGAGCTCCTACGAGCAGTACTTC. It specifies CASSLAPSGSSYEQYF. The rearrangement links TRBV7-6 to TRBJ2-7; 8 nucleotides align to TRBD2. The CDR3 runs to 16 residues. Germline CDR1 is SGHVS and CDR2 is FNYEAQ. The V gene end was trimmed by 0 bases and the J gene end by 0 bases; junction bases not matched to a gene: 4.

This chain joins TRBV30 and TRBJ2-7; perhaps TRBD2 as D (5 bases). Trimming shortened V by 2 bases and J by 7 bases, and 18 bases separated the two germline ends. The germline CDR1 and CDR2 sequences are GTSNPN and SVGIG (reference sequence). This CDR3 spans 14 amino acids. This chain's CDR3 is CAWSYVGARREQYF. For the CDR3, the DNA is TGTGCCTGGAGTTACGTGGGAGCGAGGAGGGAGCAGTACTTC.

The sample holds one count of this clone. The chain carries TRBV5-6 and TRBJ2-3, with a possible D match to TRBD1 (6 bases). The CDR3 extends over 16 amino acids. CDR1 SGHDT and CDR2 YYEEEE come from the germline V gene. V lost 3 bases and J lost 4, with 18 bases in between. CDR3 loop: CASSSRGLEFPDTQYF. The CDR3 DNA follows: TGTGCCAGCAGCTCCAGGGGCCTCGAATTCCCAGATACGCAGTATTTT.

The J gene is TRBJ2-1, the V gene TRBV7-9; possibly TRBD1 for D (5 bases). Germline V gene sequence: CDR1 SEHNR, CDR2 FQNEAQ (reference sequence). The CDR3 has 13 residues. Trimming took 5 bases from V and 7 from J, leaving 12 bases between them. Here the CDR3 reads CASSQGTRNEQFF. CDR3 in DNA: TGTGCCAGCAGCCAGGGAACCCGAAATGAGCAGTTCTTC.

The chain is built from TRBV7-6 and TRBJ2-1; D is perhaps TRBD1 (6 bases). The germline V gene has CDR1 SGHVS and CDR2 FNYEAQ. There are 14 residues in the CDR3. Deletions cut 7 bases from V and 6 bases from J, with 16 bases between. For the CDR3, the DNA is TGTGCCAGCATCGATGGCAGGGGAAGCAATGAGCAGTTCTTC. Its translation: CASIDGRGSNEQFF.

The chain recombines TRBV18 with TRBJ2-6; weak D call: TRBD2 (5 bases). The CDR3 extends over 16 amino acids. CDR1 KGHSH and CDR2 LQKENI come from the germline V gene. V was trimmed by 3 bases and J by 4 bases, leaving 13 bases between them. The CDR3 region is CASSPMEATGANVLTF. In nucleotides, the CDR3 is TGTGCCAGCTCACCCATGGAGGCCACCGGGGCCAACGTCCTGACTTTC.

The chain carries TRBV29-1 and TRBJ2-7; 7 bases fit TRBD2. Germline V CDR1 and CDR2: SQVTM, ANQGSEA. The V segment lost 6 bases and the J segment 2 bases; nucleotides outside the gene matches: 7. The CDR3 sequence is 13 residues long. Written as DNA, the CDR3 is TGCAGCGTAGAGTTAGCGGGCGCCTACGAGCAGTACTTC. It specifies CSVELAGAYEQYF.

CDR3 nucleotide sequence: TGCGCCAGCAGCCGGACTGGGACAGCGAACACTGAAGCTTTCTTT. It translates to CASSRTGTANTEAFF. J is TRBJ1-1 and V is TRBV5-1; 7 nucleotides match TRBD1. CDR3 length: 15 residues. The V and J ends lost 4 bases and 1 base, in that order; junction bases with no gene match: 7. Per germline, CDR1 SGHRS and CDR2 YFSETQ.